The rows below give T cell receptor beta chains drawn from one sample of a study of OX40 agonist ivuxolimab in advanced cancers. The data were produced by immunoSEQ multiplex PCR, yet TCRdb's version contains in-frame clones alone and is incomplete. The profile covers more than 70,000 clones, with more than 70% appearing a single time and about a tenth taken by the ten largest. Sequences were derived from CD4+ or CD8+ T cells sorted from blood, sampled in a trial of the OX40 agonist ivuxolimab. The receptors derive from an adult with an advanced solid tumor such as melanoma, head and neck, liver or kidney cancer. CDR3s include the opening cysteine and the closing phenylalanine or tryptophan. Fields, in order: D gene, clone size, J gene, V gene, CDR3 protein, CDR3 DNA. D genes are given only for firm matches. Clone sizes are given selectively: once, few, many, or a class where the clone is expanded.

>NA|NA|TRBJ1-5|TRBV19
CASNSPSRTEISNQPQHF
TGTGCCAGTAACTCCCCTTCTAGGACCGAAATTAGCAATCAGCCCCAGCATTTT
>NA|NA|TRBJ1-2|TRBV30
CAQQGRETYGYTF
TGTGCCCAGCAGGGTAGGGAAACCTATGGCTACACCTTC
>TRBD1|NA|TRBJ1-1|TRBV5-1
CASSFANTGGTEAFF
TGCGCCAGCAGCTTTGCGAACACAGGGGGGACTGAAGCTTTCTTT
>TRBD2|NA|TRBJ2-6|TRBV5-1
CASSDGRGFGANVLTF
TGCGCCAGCTCGGACGGGAGGGGATTTGGGGCCAACGTCCTGACTTTC
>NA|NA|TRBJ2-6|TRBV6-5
CASSYGGSGANVLTF
TGTGCCAGCAGTTACGGGGGGTCTGGGGCCAACGTCCTGACTTTC
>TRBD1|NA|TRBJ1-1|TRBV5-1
CASSLGQGQTEAFF
TGCGCCAGCAGCTTGGGACAGGGGCAAACTGAAGCTTTCTTT
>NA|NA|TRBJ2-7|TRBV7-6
CASSLGSHYEQYF
TGTGCCAGCAGCTTGGGCAGTCACTACGAGCAGTACTTC
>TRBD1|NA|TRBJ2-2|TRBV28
CASRPTGAAHTGELFF
TGTGCCAGCAGGCCTACAGGGGCCGCTCACACCGGGGAGCTGTTTTTT
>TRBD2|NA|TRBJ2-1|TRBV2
CASRGGSEQFF
TGTGCCAGCAGGGGCGGGAGTGAGCAGTTCTTC
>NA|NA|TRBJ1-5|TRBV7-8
CASTKEGGFNQPQHF
TGTGCCAGCACCAAAGAGGGGGGTTTCAATCAGCCCCAGCATTTT
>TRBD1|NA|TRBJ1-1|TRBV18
CASSQWTGNTEAFF
TGTGCCAGCTCCCAATGGACAGGGAACACTGAAGCTTTCTTT
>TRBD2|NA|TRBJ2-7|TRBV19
CASSRSSGSYEQYF
TGTGCCAGTAGTAGGTCTAGCGGGAGCTACGAGCAGTACTTC
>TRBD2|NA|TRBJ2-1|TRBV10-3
CAITPLAGGGEQFF
TGTGCCATCACCCCACTAGCGGGAGGGGGTGAGCAGTTCTTC
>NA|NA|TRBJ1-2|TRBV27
CASSLEGYYGYTF
TGTGCCAGCAGTTTAGAGGGTTACTATGGCTACACCTTC
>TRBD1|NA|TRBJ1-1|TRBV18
CASYRTGANTEAFF
TGTGCCAGCTATCGGACAGGGGCGAACACTGAAGCTTTCTTT
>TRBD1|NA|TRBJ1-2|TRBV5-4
CASSLPGGDGYTF
TGTGCCAGCAGCTTACCAGGGGGAGATGGCTACACCTTC
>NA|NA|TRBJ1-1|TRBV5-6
CATEGLNTEAFF
TGTGCCACGGAGGGATTGAACACTGAAGCTTTCTTT
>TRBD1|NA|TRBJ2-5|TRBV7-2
CASSSRGYTGAETQYF
TGTGCCAGCAGCTCCAGGGGGTACACAGGGGCGGAGACCCAGTACTTC
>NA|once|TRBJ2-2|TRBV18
CASSPLLGGTGELFF
TGTGCCAGCTCACCACTGTTGGGGGGCACCGGGGAGCTGTTTTTT
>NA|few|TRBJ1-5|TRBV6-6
CASSYGDQPQHF
TGTGCCAGCAGTTATGGGGATCAGCCCCAGCATTTT
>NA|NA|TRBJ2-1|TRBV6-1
CASSTQTGTPNEQFF
TGTGCCAGCAGTACACAAACCGGGACTCCGAATGAGCAGTTCTTC
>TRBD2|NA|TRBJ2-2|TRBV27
CASSLRGSGTRDPNTGELFF
TGTGCCAGCAGTTTAAGGGGCTCCGGGACTAGGGACCCGAACACCGGGGAGCTGTTTTTT
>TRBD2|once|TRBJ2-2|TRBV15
CATSREKGLAGFTGELFF
TGTGCCACCAGCAGAGAAAAGGGACTAGCGGGATTTACCGGGGAGCTGTTTTTT
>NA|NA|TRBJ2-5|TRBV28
CASSELDRLLVTQYF
TGTGCCAGCAGTGAACTAGACAGACTTCTGGTGACCCAGTACTTC
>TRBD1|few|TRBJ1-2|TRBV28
CATLTGVLFTSYGYTF
TGTGCCACCTTGACAGGGGTCCTTTTTACCTCCTATGGCTACACCTTC
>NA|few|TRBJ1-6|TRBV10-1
CASSDGGEPLHF
TGCGCCAGCAGTGACGGGGGTGAACCCCTCCACTTT
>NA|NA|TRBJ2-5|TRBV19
CASSRTFGVQETQYF
TGTGCCAGTAGTCGGACTTTTGGGGTCCAAGAGACCCAGTACTTC
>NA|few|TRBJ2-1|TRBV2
CASNEYNEQFF
TGTGCCAGCAACGAGTACAATGAGCAGTTCTTC
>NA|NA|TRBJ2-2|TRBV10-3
CAISITGELFF
TGTGCCATCAGTATTACCGGGGAGCTGTTTTTT
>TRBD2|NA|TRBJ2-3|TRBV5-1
CASWTGLALTDTQYF
TGCGCCAGCTGGACGGGACTAGCCCTCACAGATACGCAGTATTTT
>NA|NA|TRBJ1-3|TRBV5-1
CASSLSGSGNTIYF
TGCGCCAGCAGCTTGTCTGGCTCTGGAAACACCATATATTTT
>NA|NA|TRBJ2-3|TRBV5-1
CASSLDGGTTDTQYF
TGCGCCAGCAGCTTGGATGGGGGAACCACAGATACGCAGTATTTT
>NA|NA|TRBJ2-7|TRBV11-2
CASSLRWGSENEQYF
TGTGCCAGCAGCTTACGATGGGGGAGTGAGAACGAGCAGTACTTC
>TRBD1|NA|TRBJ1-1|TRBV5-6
CASSLQGKGDVAFF
TGTGCCAGCAGCTTACAGGGGAAGGGGGATGTAGCTTTCTTT
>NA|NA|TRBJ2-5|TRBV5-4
CASSPMKTVLRETQYF
TGTGCCAGCAGCCCGATGAAGACAGTTTTGCGAGAGACCCAGTACTTC
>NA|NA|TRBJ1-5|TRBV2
CASSESLFFDQPQHF
TGTGCCAGCAGTGAAAGCTTGTTTTTCGATCAGCCCCAGCATTTT
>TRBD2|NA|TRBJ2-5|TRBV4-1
CASSQVKLLAGPRSETQYF
TGCGCCAGCAGCCAAGTGAAACTCCTAGCGGGACCCCGAAGCGAGACCCAGTACTTC
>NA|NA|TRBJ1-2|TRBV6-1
CASSRDEFYGYTF
TGTGCCAGCAGTCGGGACGAGTTCTATGGCTACACCTTC
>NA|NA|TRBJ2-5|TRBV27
CASSPREWETQYF
TGTGCCAGCAGCCCGAGGGAATGGGAGACCCAGTACTTC
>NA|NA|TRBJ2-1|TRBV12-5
CASGLYSYNEQFF
TGTGCTAGTGGTTTGTACAGCTACAATGAGCAGTTCTTC
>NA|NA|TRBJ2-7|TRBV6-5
CASLLRRCF
TGTGCCAGCCTTCTCAGACGGTGCTTC
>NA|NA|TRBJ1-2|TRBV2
CASSVSGIANYGYTF
TGTGCCAGCAGTGTATCAGGGATAGCTAACTATGGCTACACCTTC